Sequencing of this T cell receptor (beta chain) was carried out in a study of cytomegalovirus exposure and HLA in healthy donors. Amplification used 60 Vbeta primers and 13 Jbeta primers. Profiling relied on immunoSEQ multiplex PCR, and the TCRdb table lists in-frame clones only, not all of them. The table shows some 130,000 clones, with 77% occurring only once. As for this clone: As yet, its antigen is unknown.

Study conclusions and caveats: Across donors, presence/absence analyses took sequencing depth to be roughly uniform. Common viral pathogens (according to a later analysis) appeared linked to several of the most significant clusters.

Trimming took 1 base from V and 3 from J; bases not matched to a gene: 5. Per germline, CDR1 MGHRA and CDR2 YSYEKL. This CDR3 is 15 amino acids long. At collection, donors were nominally healthy, but unrecorded immune exposures were probable. The sequenced sample consisted of PBMCs. The TCR was taken from a male donor in good health and CMV-seronegative. This chain connects TRBV4-1 to TRBJ2-7, with 8 bases aligning to TRBD2. CDR3 sequence (DNA): TGCGCCAGCAGCCAAGCCCCCGGGACTAGCTACGAGCAGTACTTC. Its translation: CASSQAPGTSYEQYF.